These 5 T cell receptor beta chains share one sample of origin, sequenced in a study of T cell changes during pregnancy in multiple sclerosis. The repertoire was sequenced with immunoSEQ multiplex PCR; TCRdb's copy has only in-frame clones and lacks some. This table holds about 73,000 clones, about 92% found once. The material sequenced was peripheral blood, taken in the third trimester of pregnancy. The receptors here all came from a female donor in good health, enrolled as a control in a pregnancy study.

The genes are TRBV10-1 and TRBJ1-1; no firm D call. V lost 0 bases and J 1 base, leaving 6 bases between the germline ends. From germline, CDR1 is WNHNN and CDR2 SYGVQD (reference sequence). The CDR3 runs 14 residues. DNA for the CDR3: TGCGCCAGCAGTGAGTCTAGAGGGAACACTGAAGCTTTCTTT. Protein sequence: CASSESRGNTEAFF.

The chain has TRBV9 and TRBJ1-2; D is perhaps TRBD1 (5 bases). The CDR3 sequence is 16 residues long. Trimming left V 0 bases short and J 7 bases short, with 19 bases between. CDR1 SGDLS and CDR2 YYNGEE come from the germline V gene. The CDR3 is CASSVASRALTAGYTF. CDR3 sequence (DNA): TGTGCCAGCAGCGTAGCTTCCAGGGCTTTAACTGCTGGCTACACCTTC.

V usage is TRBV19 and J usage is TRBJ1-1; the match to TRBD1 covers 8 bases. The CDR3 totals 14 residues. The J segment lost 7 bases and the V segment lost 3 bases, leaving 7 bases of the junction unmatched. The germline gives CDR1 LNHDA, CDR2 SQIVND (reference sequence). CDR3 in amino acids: CASSIPRGRGEAFF. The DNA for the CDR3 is TGTGCCAGTAGTATCCCCAGGGGGCGCGGTGAAGCTTTCTTT. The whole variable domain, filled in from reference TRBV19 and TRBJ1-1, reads DGGITQSPKYLFRKEGQNVTLSCEQNLNHDAMYWYRQDPGQGLRLIYYSQIVNDFQKGDIAEGYSVSREKKESFPLTVTSAQKNPTAFYLCASSIPRGRGEAFFGQGTRLTVV.

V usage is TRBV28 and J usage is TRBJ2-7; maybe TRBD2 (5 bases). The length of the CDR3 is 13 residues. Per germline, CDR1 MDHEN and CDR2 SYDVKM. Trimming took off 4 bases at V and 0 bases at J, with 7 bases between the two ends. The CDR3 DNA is TGTGCCAGCAGTTACGGGGTCTCCTACGAGCAGTACTTC. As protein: CASSYGVSYEQYF.

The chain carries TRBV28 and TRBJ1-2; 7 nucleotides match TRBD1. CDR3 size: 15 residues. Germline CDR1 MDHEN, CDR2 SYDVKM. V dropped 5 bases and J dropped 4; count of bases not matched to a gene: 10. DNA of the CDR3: TGTGCCAGCAGTACCCTGACAGGGCAGACCTATGGCTACACCTTC. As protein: CASSTLTGQTYGYTF.